This T cell receptor beta chain was obtained from a study of T cell therapy after organ transplantation. Looking at the study overall: T cells were expanded approximately 15 days with 30 CMV class I/II epitopes. Patients received up to 6 T cell doses every 2 weeks. Of ten patients, eight responded clinically and two did not. Findings and limits, study-wide: Nonresponder repertoires showed strong pretherapy expansions, barely changing post-therapy.

TCRdb keeps only in-frame clones here, not all; method: immunoSEQ multiplex PCR. The table lists 2,000 to 2,500 clones, about 90% of them singletons, with around 18% in the top ten. V shed 0 bases and J shed 3 bases, with 8 bases lying between them. This CDR3 is built from 14 residues. CDR1 is LGHNA, CDR2 YSLEER, per germline. This clone has only one observation. Its cognate antigen is unknown. Sequences were derived from CD8+ T cells from blood, sampled before autologous CMV-specific T cell therapy. The V call is TRBV4-3, the J call TRBJ1-2; a possible D gene is TRBD1 (5 bases). This TCR derives from a human patient who had received a solid organ transplant and had CMV disease. CDR3 sequence: CASSQDRGYYGYTF. The DNA for the CDR3 is TGCGCCAGCAGCCAAGATAGGGGATACTATGGCTACACCTTC.